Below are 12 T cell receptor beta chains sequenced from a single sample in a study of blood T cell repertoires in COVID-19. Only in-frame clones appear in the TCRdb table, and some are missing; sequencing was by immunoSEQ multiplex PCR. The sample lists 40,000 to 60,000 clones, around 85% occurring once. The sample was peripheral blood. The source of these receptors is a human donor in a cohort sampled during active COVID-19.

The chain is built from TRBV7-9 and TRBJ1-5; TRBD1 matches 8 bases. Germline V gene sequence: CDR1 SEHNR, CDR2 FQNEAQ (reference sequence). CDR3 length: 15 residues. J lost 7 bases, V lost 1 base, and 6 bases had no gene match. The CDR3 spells CASSLGSGGEQPQHF. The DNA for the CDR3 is TGTGCCAGCAGCTTAGGGTCAGGGGGCGAACAGCCCCAGCATTTT.

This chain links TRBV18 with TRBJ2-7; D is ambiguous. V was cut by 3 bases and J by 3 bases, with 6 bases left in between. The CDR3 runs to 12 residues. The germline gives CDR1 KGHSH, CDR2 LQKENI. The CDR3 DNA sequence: TGTGCCAGCTCACCGGCAGGCTACGAGCAGTACTTC. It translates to CASSPAGYEQYF.

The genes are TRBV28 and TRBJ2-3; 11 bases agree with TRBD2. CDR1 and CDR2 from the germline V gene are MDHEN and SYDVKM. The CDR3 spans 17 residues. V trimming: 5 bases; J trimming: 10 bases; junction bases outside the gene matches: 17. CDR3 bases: TGTGCCAGCAGTCTCCGAGTACTAGCGGGAGACATAATGGCGCAGTATTTT. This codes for CASSLRVLAGDIMAQYF. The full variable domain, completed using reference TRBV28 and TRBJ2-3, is DVKVTQSSRYLVKRTGEKVFLECVQDMDHENMFWYRQDPGLGLRLIYFSYDVKMKEKGDIPEGYSVSREKKERFSLILESASTNQTSMYLCASSLRVLAGDIMAQYFGPGTRLTVL.

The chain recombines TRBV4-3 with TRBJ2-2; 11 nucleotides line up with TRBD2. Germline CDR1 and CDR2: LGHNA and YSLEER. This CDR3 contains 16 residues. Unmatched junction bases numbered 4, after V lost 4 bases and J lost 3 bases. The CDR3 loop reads CASSRRLAGHTGELFF. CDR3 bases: TGCGCCAGCAGCCGCCGACTAGCGGGACACACCGGGGAGCTGTTTTTT.

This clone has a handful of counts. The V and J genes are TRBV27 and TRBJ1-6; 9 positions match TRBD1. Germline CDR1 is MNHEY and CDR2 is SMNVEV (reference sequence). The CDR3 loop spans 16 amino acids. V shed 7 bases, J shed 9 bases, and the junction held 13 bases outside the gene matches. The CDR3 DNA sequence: TGTGCCAGCACGCGGGGGTATGGGACAGGGAGTTCACCCCTCCACTTT. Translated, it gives CASTRGYGTGSSPLHF.

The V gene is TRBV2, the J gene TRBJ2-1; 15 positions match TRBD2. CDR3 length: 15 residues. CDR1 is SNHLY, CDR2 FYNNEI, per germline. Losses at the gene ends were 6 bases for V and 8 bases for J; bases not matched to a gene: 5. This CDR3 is CASRMGLAGGHEQFF. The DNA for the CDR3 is TGTGCCAGCAGGATGGGACTAGCGGGGGGCCATGAGCAGTTCTTC.

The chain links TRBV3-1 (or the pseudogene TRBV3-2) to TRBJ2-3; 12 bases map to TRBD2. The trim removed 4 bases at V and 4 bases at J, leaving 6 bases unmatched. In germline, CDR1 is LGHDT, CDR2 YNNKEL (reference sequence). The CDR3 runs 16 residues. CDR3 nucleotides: TGTGCCAGCAGCCGGCAACTAGCGGGGGGCCCAGATACGCAGTATTTT. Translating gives CASSRQLAGGPDTQYF.

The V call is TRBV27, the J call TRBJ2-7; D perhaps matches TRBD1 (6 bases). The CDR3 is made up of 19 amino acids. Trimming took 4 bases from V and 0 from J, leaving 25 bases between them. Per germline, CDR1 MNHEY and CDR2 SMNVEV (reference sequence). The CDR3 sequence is CASSSKAPTGQSHSYEQYF. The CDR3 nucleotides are TGTGCCAGCAGTTCCAAGGCCCCCACGGGACAAAGCCACTCCTACGAGCAGTACTTC.

CDR3 in DNA: TGCGCCAGCAGCTTGGTACCGAGTTCGAACACTGAAGCTTTCTTT. Residues: CASSLVPSSNTEAFF. This chain uses TRBV5-1 with TRBJ1-1, with D unclear. Trimming left V 0 bases short and J 1 base short, with 10 bases between. Germline CDR1 reads SGHRS; CDR2 reads YFSETQ. CDR3 length equals 15 residues. The entire variable domain, with the rest obtained from reference TRBV5-1 and TRBJ1-1, is as follows: KAGVTQTPRYLIKTRGQQVTLSCSPISGHRSVSWYQQTPGQGLQFLFEYFSETQRNKGNFPGRFSGRQFSNSRSEMNVSTLELGDSALYLCASSLVPSSNTEAFFGQGTRLTVV.

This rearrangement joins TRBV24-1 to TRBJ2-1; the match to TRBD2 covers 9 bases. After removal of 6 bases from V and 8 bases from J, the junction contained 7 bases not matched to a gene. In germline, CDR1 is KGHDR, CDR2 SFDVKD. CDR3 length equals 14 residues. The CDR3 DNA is TGTGCCACCAGTCGCAGCGGGAGGTTCGATGAGCAGTTCTTC. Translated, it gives CATSRSGRFDEQFF.

DNA for the CDR3: TGTGCCAGCAGCTTACGGCCTGTCTCCGGACAGAACAATCAGCCCCAGCATTTT. Its protein is CASSLRPVSGQNNQPQHF. The chain links TRBV7-2 to TRBJ1-5; maybe TRBD1 (6 bases). The CDR3 length is 18 residues. V was cut by 2 bases and J by 3 bases, with 20 bases left in between. Germline values: CDR1 SGHTA, CDR2 FQGNSA.

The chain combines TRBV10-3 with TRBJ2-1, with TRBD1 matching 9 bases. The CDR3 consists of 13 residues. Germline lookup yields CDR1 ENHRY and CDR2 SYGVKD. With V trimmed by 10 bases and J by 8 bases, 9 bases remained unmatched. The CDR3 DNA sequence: TGTGCCACCTGGGGACAGGGTTTGGATGAGCAGTTCTTC. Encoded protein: CATWGQGLDEQFF.